This T cell receptor beta chain is from a study of shared clonotypes between healthy human individuals. Study overall: Three CD4 naive, three CD4 memory, two CD8 naive and one CD8 memory plate were used per donor. Whole-study results and caveats: Specimens sampled were limited to blood, with tissue repertoires likely differing. Clonotype sharing among the donors was expected to vary with sequencing depth.

The CDR3 is made up of 14 amino acids. Trimming took off 4 bases at V and 1 base at J, with 8 bases between the two ends. Germline CDR1 reads SGHDT; CDR2 reads YYEEEE. Note on this clone: Its specificity is not known.

This table comes from immunoSEQ multiplex PCR, and its TCRdb copy is limited to in-frame clones, with some not included. The sample yields about 380,000 clones, 96% seen once. Input material: memory CD8+ T cells sorted from blood. Subset noted: CD45RO+ cells pooled with CCR7-negative TemRA cells. The rearrangement joins TRBV5-6 to TRBJ1-4, with D possibly matching TRBD1 (6 bases). The source of this sequence is a man younger than 45 in good health. In DNA form, the CDR3 reads TGTGCCAGCAGCCAGACAGGAACTAATGAAAAACTGTTTTTT. Translating it yields CASSQTGTNEKLFF.